The 3 T cell receptor beta chains below all came from one sample that was sequenced in a study of T and B cells in COVID-19 patients. BIOMED2 TRB-A/B primer pools were used in multiplex TRB PCR. Via MiXCR, TCRdb re-called the multiplex PCR reads, giving one row per CDR3 protein. The sample yields roughly 13,000 distinct CDR3 sequences, approximately 24% seen once. TRB was amplified from roughly 250-500 ng of blood genomic DNA. Input material: blood. These receptors originate from a human donor who had recovered from COVID-19.

This clonotype was seen only a few times. J is TRBJ2-7 and V is TRBV20-1; 12 bases line up with TRBD2. This CDR3 has 20 amino acids. Losses at the gene ends were 0 bases for V and 0 bases for J; bases not matched to a gene: 15. Per the germline V gene, CDR1 is DFQATT and CDR2 is SNEGSKA (reference sequence). The CDR3: CSARETPRTSGTPVSYEQYF. DNA for the CDR3: TGCAGTGCTAGAGAAACTCCGAGGACTAGCGGGACCCCAGTCTCCTACGAGCAGTACTTC.

For this clonotype: A much larger clone lies a single base off, so this may be a read error. DNA of the CDR3: TGTGCCAGCAGCTTGGGGCGGATTCTCGAGCAGTACTTC. This encodes CASSLGRILEQYF. The V call is TRBV5-5, the J call TRBJ2-7; the D is unclear. CDR1 SGHKS and CDR2 YYEKEE come from the germline V gene (reference sequence). This CDR3 contains 13 residues. Trimming took off 0 bases at V and 6 bases at J, with 10 bases between the two ends.

The chain links TRBV7-9 to TRBJ2-1, with D unresolved. CDR1 is SEHNR and CDR2 is FQNEAQ in the germline V gene (reference sequence). The CDR3 runs 15 residues. Trimming took 4 bases from V and 1 from J, leaving 11 bases between them. The CDR3: CASSSLSWSYNEQFF. The DNA of the CDR3 is TGTGCCAGCAGCTCCCTCTCATGGTCCTACAATGAGCAGTTCTTC. Variable domain in full (rest from reference TRBV7-9 and TRBJ2-1): DTGVSQNPRHKITKRGQNVTFRCDPISEHNRLYWYRQTLGQGPEFLTYFQNEAQLEKSRLLSDRFSAERPKGSFSTLEIQRTEQGDSAMYLCASSSLSWSYNEQFFGPGTRLTVL.